Below are 2 T cell receptor beta chains sequenced from a single sample in a study of blood T cell repertoires in COVID-19. Assay: immunoSEQ multiplex PCR; the TCRdb copy retains only in-frame clones and omits some. The sample lists a few hundred thousand clones; approximately 90% were seen once. Sequenced input: PBMCs or T cells enriched from blood (not recorded which). Every receptor here comes from a human donor in a cohort exposed to, infected with or recovered from COVID-19 (not recorded which). The donor label of this sample is uncertain.

The gene calls are TRBV19 and TRBJ1-1; D is uncertain. The V gene lost 5 bases and the J gene lost 0 bases, with 7 bases spanning the gap. The CDR3 has 13 amino acids. Germline V gives CDR1 LNHDA, CDR2 SQIVND (reference sequence). CDR3 sequence: CASSLRVNTEAFF. CDR3 DNA sequence: TGTGCCAGTAGTTTGAGGGTGAACACTGAAGCTTTCTTT. Full variable domain (remainder filled in from reference TRBV19 and TRBJ1-1): DGGITQSPKYLFRKEGQNVTLSCEQNLNHDAMYWYRQDPGQGLRLIYYSQIVNDFQKGDIAEGYSVSREKKESFPLTVTSAQKNPTAFYLCASSLRVNTEAFFGQGTRLTVV.

The table lists this clone with a few counts. The V call is TRBV6-4, the J call TRBJ2-3; TRBD1 matches at 12 bases. The CDR3 loop spans 15 amino acids. Germline V gene lookup returns CDR1 MRHNA and CDR2 SNTAGT. J was trimmed by 4 bases and V by 2 bases; bases with no gene match: 1. DNA of the CDR3: TGTGCCAGCAGTGACGGGACAGGGGGCGCAGATACGCAGTATTTT. It translates to CASSDGTGGADTQYF.